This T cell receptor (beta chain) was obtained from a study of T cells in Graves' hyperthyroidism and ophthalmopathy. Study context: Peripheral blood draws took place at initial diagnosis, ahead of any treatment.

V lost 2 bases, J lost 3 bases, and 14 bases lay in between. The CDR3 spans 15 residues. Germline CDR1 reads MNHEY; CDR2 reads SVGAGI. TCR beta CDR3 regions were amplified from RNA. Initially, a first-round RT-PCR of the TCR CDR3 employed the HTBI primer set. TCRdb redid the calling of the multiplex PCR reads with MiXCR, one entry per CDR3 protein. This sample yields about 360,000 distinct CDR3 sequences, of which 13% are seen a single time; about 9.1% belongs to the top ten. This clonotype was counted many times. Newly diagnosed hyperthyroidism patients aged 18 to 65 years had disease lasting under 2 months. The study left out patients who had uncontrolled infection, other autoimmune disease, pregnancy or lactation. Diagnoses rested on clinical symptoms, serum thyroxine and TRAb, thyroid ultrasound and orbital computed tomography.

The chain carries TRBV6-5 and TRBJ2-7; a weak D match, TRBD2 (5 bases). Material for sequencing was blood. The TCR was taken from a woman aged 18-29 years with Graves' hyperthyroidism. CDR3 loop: CASSYEADRVYEQYF. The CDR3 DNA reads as TGTGCCAGCAGTTACGAAGCGGACCGAGTCTACGAGCAGTACTTC.